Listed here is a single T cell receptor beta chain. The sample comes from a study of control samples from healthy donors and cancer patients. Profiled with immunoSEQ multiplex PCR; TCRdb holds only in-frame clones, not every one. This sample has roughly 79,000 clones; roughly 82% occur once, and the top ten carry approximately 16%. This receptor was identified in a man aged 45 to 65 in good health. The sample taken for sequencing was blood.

The CDR3 region is CASSPQAGSTDTQYF. The CDR3 nucleotides are TGCGCCAGCAGCCCCCAGGCGGGAAGCACAGATACGCAGTATTTT. The genes are TRBV4-1 and TRBJ2-3; a possible D gene is TRBD2 (6 bases). CDR1 MGHRA and CDR2 YSYEKL come from the germline V gene. This CDR3 has 15 amino acids. Trimming stripped 4 bases from V and 0 bases from J, with 11 bases between.